The T cell receptor beta chain described here comes from a study of vaccination effects on CD4 cells after COVID-19. Study information: Every well housed 1.5 million to 2 million PBMC, which grew in culture alongside 9 to 10 IU/ml IL-2 and about 10 ug/ml peptides.

This clone appeared a few times. Its specificity is not known. The V segment lost 6 bases and the J segment 5 bases; nucleotides outside the gene matches: 13. Germline loops: CDR1 SQVTM, CDR2 ANQGSEA. The CDR3 covers 15 residues. Generated by immunoSEQ multiplex PCR, the TCRdb table keeps only in-frame clones and is missing some. The sample holds some 63,000 clones, about 72% seen once. Study-level results: Early post-infection timepoints were missing from the study, which also had few convalescent patients.

It was after roughly ten days of culture that CD4+ T cells were isolated. Documented for the person is a PCR-confirmed SARS-CoV-2 infection occurring between March and December 2020. The sequence was obtained from a human donor who had a prior SARS-CoV-2 infection. The rearrangement uses TRBV29-1 and TRBJ2-1; 7 positions agree with TRBD2. The sample here was CD4+ T cells from PBMCs cultured without peptide, taken before COVID-19 vaccination. The CDR3: CSVGGWDWGNNEQFF. CDR3 nucleotides: TGCAGCGTCGGGGGGTGGGACTGGGGAAACAATGAGCAGTTCTTC.